This T cell receptor (beta chain) originates from a study of post-analysis software for immune sequencing data. Study details: Disease courses included relapsing-remitting, secondary progressive and progressive-relapsing multiple sclerosis. Study conclusions and caveats: Patients used five TRBV segments, including TRBV5-6, TRBV5-1 and TRBV20-1, more often than controls. Compared against controls, patients with multiple sclerosis displayed significantly lower normalized Chao1 diversity.

V gave up 5 bases and J gave up 9 bases, with 17 bases separating them. The CDR3 runs to 14 residues. Germline V CDR1 and CDR2: SGHTA, FQGTGA. Built from TCR beta cDNA, the libraries had unique molecular identifiers in them. TCRdb reprocessed the PCR reads via MiXCR and lists one record per CDR3 protein. The repertoire holds 820,000 or so distinct CDR3 sequences, approximately 53% seen once, with approximately 4.3% in the top ten. This clonotype was seen a handful of times. What it binds is not known. Sequenced material: blood. The gene calls are TRBV7-3 and TRBJ2-1; possible D gene TRBD2, 6 bases. The receptor was isolated from a girl aged 10-17 years with multiple sclerosis. CDR3 protein: CASSPPGRSFEQFF. In DNA form, the CDR3 reads TGTGCCAGCAGCCCACCGGGGAGGAGCTTTGAGCAGTTCTTC.